A single sample is the source of the 10 T cell receptor beta chains below, sequenced in a study of shared clonotypes between healthy human individuals. The repertoire was sequenced with immunoSEQ multiplex PCR; TCRdb's copy has only in-frame clones and lacks some. The repertoire holds roughly 450,000 clones, 70% to 80% seen once, with 10% to 15% in the top ten. The sample was PBMCs. The receptors here all came from a woman between 40 and 55 years old in good health. Some clones in this sample may be carry-over from other donors' samples.

This chain uses TRBV5-1 with TRBJ2-1; 13 bases line up with TRBD2. The V gene's germline CDR1 is SGHRS and CDR2 YFSETQ. Unmatched junction bases numbered 7, after V lost 4 bases and J lost 0 bases. This CDR3 comprises 18 residues. The CDR3: CASSPEGLAGTSYNEQFF. The CDR3 DNA reads TGCGCCAGCAGCCCCGAGGGACTAGCGGGGACCTCCTACAATGAGCAGTTCTTC.

As concerns this clone: Other DNA sequences of this sample code for an identical CDR3. J is TRBJ2-2 and V is TRBV7-2; the D is unclear. This CDR3 region has 12 residues. V lost 4 bases to trimming and J lost 0 bases, with 0 bases between them. Germline assignment: CDR1 SGHTA and CDR2 FQGNSA. The CDR3 DNA sequence: TGTGCCAGCAGCTCGAACACCGGGGAGCTGTTTTTT. It encodes CASSSNTGELFF.

The sample holds one count of this clone. J is TRBJ1-3 and V is TRBV2; tentatively, D is TRBD1 (6 bases). CDR1 and CDR2 from the germline V gene are SNHLY and FYNNEI. The CDR3 length is 15 residues. V lost 3 bases, J lost 6 bases, and 15 bases lay in between. The chain's CDR3 is CASSEEQGFANTIYF. CDR3 DNA: TGTGCCAGCAGTGAGGAACAGGGCTTTGCAAACACCATATATTTT.

About this clone itself: This likely reflects a read error, since a far larger clone is one base away. The same CDR3 is also encoded by other DNA sequences in this sample. The chain combines TRBV28 with TRBJ1-3; no definite D call. With 2 bases removed from V and 8 bases from J, the gap between germline ends came to 10 bases. The CDR3 has 13 residues. Per germline, CDR1 MDHEN and CDR2 SYDVKM. In DNA, the CDR3 is TGTGCCAGCAGTTTAAGGCCTTTCGACACCATATATTTT. This gives the protein CASSLRPFDTIYF.

The chain employs TRBV28 and TRBJ1-4; 9 bases are a match to TRBD1. CDR3 length: 16 residues. Germline CDR1 and CDR2: MDHEN and SYDVKM. Losses at the gene ends were 3 bases for V and 7 bases for J; bases not matched to a gene: 9. The CDR3 nucleotides are TGTGCCAGCAGTTTGAGTCGGACAGGGGAAGGTGAAAAACTGTTTTTT. Amino acids: CASSLSRTGEGEKLFF.

The gene calls are TRBV6-1 and TRBJ1-3; no reliable D call. The ends were cut back, 2 bases at V and 0 bases at J, with 8 bases in the middle. CDR1 and CDR2 (germline): MNHNS, SASEGT. The CDR3 extends over 15 amino acids. The CDR3 is CASSETANSGNTIYF. The CDR3 DNA reads as TGTGCCAGCAGTGAAACAGCAAACTCTGGAAACACCATATATTTT.

V gene TRBV10-3 combines with J gene TRBJ2-3; 9 nucleotides agree with TRBD2. The CDR3 is 16 amino acids. Germline V gene sequence: CDR1 ENHRY, CDR2 SYGVKD. V trimming: 3 bases; J trimming: 4 bases; junction bases outside the gene matches: 8. CDR3 sequence: CAISEVRAGGADTQYF. In DNA form, the CDR3 reads TGTGCCATCAGTGAAGTAAGGGCGGGAGGGGCAGATACGCAGTATTTT.

J is TRBJ2-5 and V is TRBV5-6, with unresolved D. The germline V and J ends were trimmed by 3 bases and 5 bases, with 11 bases remaining between them. This CDR3 comprises 13 residues. The germline V gene encodes CDR1 SGHDT and CDR2 YYEEEE. CDR3 nucleotide sequence: TGTGCCAGCAGCTCCCTTCCCCGGGAGACCCAGTACTTC. As protein: CASSSLPRETQYF.

In its sample, this clone was seen a few times. This chain joins TRBV9 and TRBJ2-3; D ambiguous. Germline CDR1 and CDR2: SGDLS and YYNGEE. Trimming took 0 bases from V and 4 from J, leaving 9 bases between them. This CDR3 contains 14 residues. The CDR3 sequence is CASSVDSFADTQYF. The CDR3 nucleotides are TGTGCCAGCAGCGTAGACTCTTTTGCAGATACGCAGTATTTT.

V gene TRBV5-1 combines with J gene TRBJ1-3; no definite D call. Per germline, CDR1 SGHRS and CDR2 YFSETQ. This CDR3 has 14 amino acids. V was trimmed by 1 base and J by 0 bases, leaving 5 bases between them. The CDR3 is CASSLRDSGNTIYF. The CDR3 DNA is TGCGCCAGCAGCTTGAGGGACTCTGGAAACACCATATATTTT.